The next 29 T cell receptor beta chains were all read from a single sample in a study of T cell clonality in common variable immunodeficiency. The table came from immunoSEQ multiplex PCR; TCRdb's copy has only in-frame clones and leaves some out. Singletons are absent from the sample, which has approximately 42,000 clones. Sequenced input: peripheral blood mononuclear cells. These receptors were obtained from a person aged 18-70 years in good health.

This clone occurred many times. Read coverage stops 3 residues before the CDR3 terminus; the germline J gene supplies the remainder. The chain recombines TRBV19 with TRBJ2-3, with a tentative D call TRBD2 (6 bases). The CDR3 totals 17 residues. The germline CDR1 and CDR2 sequences are LNHDA and SQIVND (reference sequence). Trimming pared 3 bases from V and 0 bases from J, leaving 16 bases between. The CDR3 bases that were read are TGTGCCAGTAGTATTATTTCCGGGGGACCTAGCACAGATACG. It yields the protein CASSIISGGPSTDT. The whole CDR3 reads CASSIISGGPSTDTQYF.

At least ten counts were recorded for this clone. The sequenced fragment ends 3 residues before the CDR3 boundary, so the rest is inferred from the germline J gene. The gene calls are TRBV4-2 and TRBJ2-1; 10 bases agree with TRBD2. The CDR3 consists of 18 residues. Trimming removed 0 bases from V and 4 bases from J; junction bases left unmatched: 9. CDR1 LGHNA and CDR2 YNFKEQ come from the germline V gene. The part of the CDR3 DNA that was read is TGTGCCAGCAGCCAAGACGCGCTAGGACTAGCGGCTTACAATGAG. Translation gives CASSQDALGLAAYNE. The entire CDR3 sequence reads CASSQDALGLAAYNEQFF.

This clone has ten or more counts. With the read ending 3 residues before the CDR3 end, the germline J gene is used to fill in that end. The chain combines TRBV20-1 with TRBJ2-5; D is uncertain. Germline CDR1 and CDR2: DFQATT and SNEGSKA (reference sequence). The length of the CDR3 is 15 residues. Trimming pared 0 bases from V and 2 bases from J, leaving 13 bases between. Incomplete CDR3 DNA: TGCAGTGCTAGAGATCGAAAGGGCTCACAAGAGACC. Its translation: CSARDRKGSQET. The full CDR3 is CSARDRKGSQETQYF.

This clone showed up many times. With the read ending 3 residues before the CDR3 end, the germline J gene is used to fill in that end. The chain is built from TRBV20-1 and TRBJ1-2; a weak D match, TRBD1 (5 bases). This CDR3 has 15 amino acids. Germline CDR1 DFQATT, CDR2 SNEGSKA (reference sequence). Trimming shortened V by 3 bases and J by 5 bases, and 19 bases separated the two germline ends. The CDR3 loop is CSASPPTGEPYGYTF. The CDR3 DNA, read in part, is TGCAGTGCTAGCCCCCCCACAGGAGAACCATATGGC.

This clone came up many times. Read data end 3 residues before the CDR3 end; the end is taken from the germline J gene. This sequence joins TRBV7-3 and TRBJ2-1, with D tentatively TRBD1 (5 bases). The V gene lost 3 bases and the J gene lost 0 bases, with 15 bases spanning the gap. The CDR3 sequence is 17 residues long. Germline-derived CDR1 and CDR2 are SGHTA and FQGTGA. The sequenced CDR3 bases are TGTGCCAGCAGCTTCGACAGCATGTACAGCTCCTACAATGAG. Amino acids: CASSFDSMYSSYNE. The full-length CDR3 reads as CASSFDSMYSSYNEQFF.

This clone was counted many times. The read ends 3 residues before the CDR3 terminus; that terminus is restored from the germline J gene. This rearrangement joins TRBV5-6 to TRBJ2-7; D not resolved. Germline V CDR1 and CDR2: SGHDT, YYEEEE. Trimming took 1 base from V and 2 from J, leaving 10 bases between them. The length of the CDR3 is 14 residues. The CDR3 loop reads CASSLSQAPYEQYF. CDR3 bases read: TGTGCCAGCAGCTTGAGTCAGGCCCCCTACGAG.

In its sample, this clone was seen many times. Coverage ceases 3 residues before the CDR3 finishes, and the germline J gene fills in the end. The chain is built from TRBV10-3 and TRBJ1-2; 8 positions agree with TRBD1. The ends lost 11 bases at V and 4 bases at J; junction bases unmatched: 12. This CDR3 region has 14 residues. Germline V gene lookup returns CDR1 ENHRY and CDR2 SYGVKD. CDR3 loop: CALRSGGSSYGYTF. The CDR3 DNA, read in part, is TGTGCCCTCCGATCAGGGGGCTCAAGCTATGGC.

Worth noting for this clone: Read sequence stops 3 residues before the CDR3 end, and the germline J gene provides the missing end. V and J are TRBV11-3 and TRBJ2-3; D might be TRBD1 (6 bases). Germline values: CDR1 SGHNT, CDR2 YENEEA. V lost 4 bases, J lost 3 bases, and 8 bases lay in between. This CDR3 spans 13 amino acids. The CDR3 DNA, read in part, is TGTGCCAGCAGCTCAAGGGGGACAGATACG. Amino acid sequence: CASSSRGTDT. The whole CDR3 protein is CASSSRGTDTQYF. Looking up the rest from reference TRBV11-3 and TRBJ2-3 gives the full variable domain: EAGVVQSPRYKIIEKKQPVAFWCNPISGHNTLYWYLQNLGQGPELLIRYENEEAVDDSQLPKDRFSAERLKGVDSTLKIQPAELGDSAVYLCASSSRGTDTQYFGPGTRLTVL.

Regarding this clone: The read stops 3 residues short of the end of the CDR3; the missing end is completed from the germline J gene. This chain uses TRBV5-1 with TRBJ1-3; 7 bases align to TRBD1. This CDR3 is built from 15 residues. V shed 0 bases and J 3 bases; nucleotides not matched to a gene: 3. Germline V gives CDR1 SGHRS, CDR2 YFSETQ. The CDR3 region is CASSLEGAGGNTIYF. CDR3 DNA (partial): TGCGCCAGCAGCTTGGAGGGGGCTGGTGGAAACACC.

There are a few counts of this clone. The missing CDR3 end, 3 residues past where the read stops, is filled in from the germline J gene. This chain joins TRBV7-6 and TRBJ2-5; D not certain. Per germline, CDR1 SGHVS and CDR2 FNYEAQ. This CDR3 contains 15 residues. V was trimmed by 3 bases and J by 3 bases, leaving 14 bases between them. The CDR3 sequence: CASSLSGSLKETQYF. The covered CDR3 bases are TGTGCCAGCAGCTTGTCCGGGTCCCTGAAAGAGACC.

Ten or more counts support this clone. CDR3 DNA (partial): TGCAGTGCTAGAATACAGGGGGTTGCAACTAATGAAAAA. Translating it yields CSARIQGVATNEK. The full CDR3 protein reads CSARIQGVATNEKLFF. The V gene is TRBV20-1, the J gene TRBJ1-4; 8 bases align to TRBD1. The CDR3 end lies 3 residues beyond the end of the read and is filled in from the germline J gene. Trimming removed 2 bases from V and 0 bases from J; junction bases left unmatched: 5. Germline V gene sequence: CDR1 DFQATT, CDR2 SNEGSKA (reference sequence). CDR3 size: 16 residues.

This clone occurred many times. The CDR3 end falls 3 residues outside the read, so it is completed with the germline J gene. J is TRBJ2-6 and V is TRBV18; the D gene is possibly TRBD2 (6 bases). V lost 3 bases and J 4 bases, leaving 7 bases between the germline ends. The germline V gene has CDR1 KGHSH and CDR2 LQKENI. The CDR3 sequence is 14 residues long. The CDR3: CASSPGGGANVLTF. The CDR3 DNA, read in part, is TGTGCCAGCTCACCGGGGGGAGGGGCCAACGTC.

This clone was counted between two and nine times. The CDR3 goes on 3 residues after the read ends, and that part is filled in from the germline J gene. The J gene is TRBJ2-5, the V gene TRBV30; TRBD2 is a possible D gene (6 bases). V was shortened by 1 base and J by 3 bases, with 9 bases between the two germline ends. Germline V gene lookup returns CDR1 GTSNPN and CDR2 SVGIG (reference sequence). The CDR3 totals 13 residues. The CDR3 spells CAWSEGEEETQYF. Incomplete CDR3 DNA: TGTGCCTGGAGTGAAGGGGAGGAAGAGACC. The whole variable domain, filled in from reference TRBV30 and TRBJ2-5, reads SQTIHQWPATLVQPVGSPLSLECTVEGTSNPNLYWYRQAAGRGLQLLFYSVGIGQISSEVPQNLSASRPQDRQFILSSKKLLLSDSGFYLCAWSEGEEETQYFGPGTRLLVL.

This clone was detected a few times. The read terminates 3 residues ahead of where the CDR3 ends, so the germline J gene completes it. This sequence joins TRBV7-2 and TRBJ1-2, with a tentative D call TRBD1 (6 bases). The germline V gene encodes CDR1 SGHTA and CDR2 FQGNSA. CDR3 length: 12 amino acids. The CDR3 protein is CASSYWGPVYTF. CDR3 DNA, as far as it was read: TGTGCCAGCAGCTACTGGGGGCCCGTC.

This clone came up many times. The read gets to within 3 residues of the CDR3 end, and the germline J gene fills in the rest. The chain joins TRBV5-5 to TRBJ2-7; tentative D call: TRBD2 (6 bases). Germline-derived CDR1 and CDR2 are SGHKS and YYEKEE (reference sequence). This CDR3 has 14 amino acids. The V end lost 1 base, the J end lost 0 bases, and 8 bases lay between the germline ends. CDR3 in amino acids: CASSLWTTSYEQYF. The CDR3 bases that were read are TGTGCCAGCAGCTTGTGGACTACCTCCTACGAG.

Points on this clone: The read ends 3 residues shy of where the CDR3 ends; the end is completed using the germline J gene. V is TRBV11-2 and J is TRBJ1-4; 10 positions match TRBD1. The V segment lost 4 bases and the J segment 8 bases; nucleotides outside the gene matches: 4. Germline assignment: CDR1 SGHAT and CDR2 FQNNGV. This CDR3 region has 14 residues. The sequenced CDR3 bases are TGTGCCAGCAGCTGGGGGACAGGGGAAGAAAAA. This translates into CASSWGTGEEK. The complete CDR3 protein is CASSWGTGEEKLFF.

At least ten counts were recorded for this clone. The read ends 3 residues before the CDR3 terminus; that terminus is restored from the germline J gene. This chain connects TRBV4-1 to TRBJ1-5, with D possibly TRBD1 on 5 matching bases. Germline loops: CDR1 MGHRA, CDR2 YSYEKL. V was pared by 0 bases and J by 4 bases, with 13 bases between. The CDR3 runs to 16 residues. This CDR3 is CASSQEAGAGNQPQHF. The CDR3 DNA, read in part, is TGCGCCAGCAGCCAAGAGGCCGGGGCGGGGAATCAGCCC.

This clone was observed at least ten times. One junction end does not reproduce the germline sequence, and a read error may be involved. The DNA ends 3 residues before the CDR3 does, and the rest of the CDR3 is filled in from the germline J gene. The V call is TRBV6-2 or TRBV6-3, the J call TRBJ2-6, with 8 bases identical to TRBD1. Germline V lookup: CDR1 MNHEY, CDR2 SVGEGT. The CDR3 extends over 17 amino acids. The DNA read from the CDR3 is TGTGCCAGCAGCGGACAGGGATTGGACTCTCGGGCCAACGTC. It is translated as CASSGQGLDSRANV. The CDR3 reads in full as CASSGQGLDSRANVLTF.

In its sample, this clone was seen many times. The read ends 3 residues before the CDR3 terminus; that terminus is restored from the germline J gene. The chain carries TRBV2 and TRBJ2-1; TRBD2 is a possible D gene (5 bases). Germline CDR1 reads SNHLY; CDR2 reads FYNNEI. The CDR3 consists of 14 residues. V lost 6 bases and J lost 5, with 14 bases in between. The CDR3 spells CASRLGPPHNEQFF. The CDR3 DNA, read in part, is TGTGCCAGCAGACTAGGCCCCCCCCACAATGAG.

Remarks on this clone: The observed sequence ends 3 residues before the CDR3 terminus, with the missing tail filled in from the germline J gene. The chain uses TRBV2 and TRBJ2-3, with a possible D match to TRBD2 (6 bases). CDR1 is SNHLY and CDR2 is FYNNEI in the germline V gene. The CDR3 contains 14 residues. Here the CDR3 reads CASREGSSNQPQYF. The sequenced CDR3 bases are TGTGCCAGCAGGGAGGGCTCTAGCAATCAGCCG.

This clone was seen at least ten times. The CDR3 end is not reached by the read, which stops 3 residues before it; the germline J gene fills it in. V and J are TRBV6-2 or TRBV6-3 and TRBJ2-2; the match to TRBD1 covers 9 bases. Germline CDR1 reads MNHEY; CDR2 reads SVGEGT. After removal of 5 bases from V and 0 bases from J, the junction contained 7 bases not matched to a gene. This CDR3 contains 17 residues. The CDR3 DNA, read in part, is TGTGCCAGCAGTAAACGACAGGGGGTTGCGAACACCGGGGAG. This codes for CASSKRQGVANTGE. The entire CDR3 protein reads CASSKRQGVANTGELFF.

The sample holds many counts of this clone. The read ends 3 residues before the CDR3 terminus; that terminus is restored from the germline J gene. This chain joins TRBV19 and TRBJ1-2, with 7 bases that match TRBD1. J gave up 2 bases and V 3 bases, and 6 bases lay outside the gene matches. CDR1 and CDR2 (germline): LNHDA, SQIVND (reference sequence). The CDR3 loop spans 15 amino acids. CDR3 bases read: TGTGCCAGTAGTATCCCTTGGACAGGAAACTATGGC. It is translated as CASSIPWTGNYG. The entire CDR3 reads CASSIPWTGNYGYTF.

This clone was seen at least ten times. From the germline J gene comes the end of the CDR3, since the read stops 3 residues before it. The rearrangement links TRBV5-4 to TRBJ2-2; no clear D. V was shortened by 0 bases and J by 1 base, with 4 bases between the two germline ends. The CDR3 loop spans 14 amino acids. CDR1 and CDR2 (germline): SGHNT, YYREEE (reference sequence). The chain's CDR3 is CASSLVKNTGELFF. The covered CDR3 bases are TGTGCCAGCAGCTTGGTTAAGAACACCGGGGAG. Looking up the rest from reference TRBV5-4 and TRBJ2-2 gives the full variable domain: ETGVTQSPTHLIKTRGQQVTLRCSSQSGHNTVSWYQQALGQGPQFIFQYYREEENGRGNFPPRFSGLQFPNYSSELNVNALELDDSALYLCASSLVKNTGELFFGEGSRLTVL.

Only a few counts were recorded for this clone. The read ends 3 residues shy of where the CDR3 ends; the end is completed using the germline J gene. The chain couples TRBV2 to TRBJ2-7; 10 bases map to TRBD2. With V trimmed by 4 bases and J by 1 base, 4 bases remained unmatched. The CDR3 loop spans 15 amino acids. The germline gives CDR1 SNHLY, CDR2 FYNNEI. CDR3 residues: CASSGGLAISYEQYF. CDR3 DNA (partial): TGTGCCAGCAGTGGGGGACTAGCGATTTCCTACGAG.

Ten or more counts support this clone. The CDR3 is cut off 3 residues early in the read; its end comes from the germline J gene. This chain connects TRBV5-1 to TRBJ1-4; possible D gene TRBD1, 5 bases. Germline V gives CDR1 SGHRS, CDR2 YFSETQ. This CDR3 has 15 amino acids. The ends were cut back, 4 bases at V and 2 bases at J, with 12 bases in the middle. The CDR3 protein is CASSPQGFTNEKLFF. The DNA read from the CDR3 is TGCGCCAGCAGCCCTCAGGGTTTCACTAATGAAAAA. Complete variable domain (other parts from reference TRBV5-1 and TRBJ1-4): KAGVTQTPRYLIKTRGQQVTLSCSPISGHRSVSWYQQTPGQGLQFLFEYFSETQRNKGNFPGRFSGRQFSNSRSEMNVSTLELGDSALYLCASSPQGFTNEKLFFGSGTQLSVL.

This clone was counted ten times or more. The CDR3 end falls 3 residues outside the read, so it is completed with the germline J gene. The V call is TRBV7-9, the J call TRBJ2-1, with a possible D match to TRBD2 (6 bases). CDR1 is SEHNR and CDR2 is FQNEAQ in the germline V gene (reference sequence). The CDR3 runs to 15 residues. V gave up 5 bases and J gave up 3 bases, with 14 bases separating them. Here the CDR3 reads CASSPRGGVYNEQFF. Incomplete CDR3 DNA: TGTGCCAGCAGCCCTCGAGGAGGGGTCTACAATGAG.

The sample holds many counts of this clone. With the read ending 3 residues before the CDR3 end, the germline J gene is used to fill in that end. The rearrangement joins TRBV6-2 or TRBV6-3 to TRBJ1-1; possible D gene TRBD1, 5 bases. The ends were cut back, 5 bases at V and 6 bases at J, with 13 bases in the middle. Looked up from germline, CDR1 is MNHEY and CDR2 is SVGEGT. The CDR3 is 13 residues long. The CDR3 bases that were read are TGTGCCAGCAGTCCCCCTCACAGGCCTGAA. Translated: CASSPPHRPE. In full, the CDR3 reads CASSPPHRPEAFF.

The sample holds a few counts of this clone. The CDR3 end is not reached by the read, which stops 3 residues before it; the germline J gene fills it in. The chain couples TRBV2 to TRBJ1-1, with TRBD1 matching 8 bases. Germline CDR1 SNHLY, CDR2 FYNNEI. V gave up 0 bases and J gave up 3 bases; unmatched junction bases: 0. The CDR3 consists of 14 residues. The DNA read from the CDR3 is TGTGCCAGCAGTGAAGCGACAGGGGACACTGAA. Translating gives CASSEATGDTE. The CDR3 as a whole reads CASSEATGDTEAFF.

This clone was observed at least ten times. The missing CDR3 end, 3 residues past where the read stops, is filled in from the germline J gene. The V and J genes are TRBV5-5 and TRBJ1-4, with 11 nucleotides matching TRBD1. The V gene's germline CDR1 is SGHKS and CDR2 YYEKEE (reference sequence). Trimming at V came to 4 bases and at J to 7 bases, leaving 3 bases not matched to a gene. The CDR3 sequence is 14 residues long. The CDR3: CASSRTGGLEKLFF. The CDR3 bases that were read are TGTGCCAGCAGCCGGACAGGGGGCCTTGAAAAA.